A selection of T cell receptor beta chains follows, all from one sample in a study of T-cell memory formation after mild COVID-19. TCRdb re-called the 5' RACE reads with MiXCR, one entry per CDR3 protein. The data contain around 310,000 distinct CDR3 sequences, under 25% of them singletons. Sequencing used PBMCs or a T cell subset sorted from them (not recorded which). These receptors were taken from a man aged 18 to 30 who had mild COVID-19 (a few samples of this study predate the infection). Cell type and time point are not known. Each CDR3 is given without its conserved first and last residue.

j_call,v_call,cdr3_aa
TRBJ1-2,TRBV18,ASSSTASYGYT
TRBJ2-3,TRBV4-3,ASSQDPAQGSTDTQY
TRBJ2-2,TRBV5-1,ASSLVPTNTGELF
TRBJ2-1,TRBV28,AVALSAYNEQF
TRBJ2-2,TRBV6-2/TRBV6-3,ASSKRTDGGELF
TRBJ1-5,TRBV6-5,ASSYSKSLQGNQPQH
TRBJ1-3,TRBV7-9,ASSAQGGSGNTIY
TRBJ2-5,TRBV7-9,ASSSKTSVPNRGTQY
TRBJ2-3,TRBV5-1,ASTTRGRTDTQY
TRBJ1-5,TRBV20-1,SATLRQGASNQPQH
TRBJ1-1,TRBV19,ASSPRTQMNTEAF
TRBJ1-1,TRBV13,ASSHAGQGPGGAF
TRBJ2-1,TRBV2,ASSDPGDSSYNEQF
TRBJ1-4,TRBV7-8,ASSVGAGGFEKLF
TRBJ2-5,TRBV5-1,ASRKGEETQY
TRBJ2-2,TRBV5-1,ASRNQGFTGELF
TRBJ2-2,TRBV5-1,ASRDGQNTGELF
TRBJ2-5,TRBV7-9,ASSLTGSQETQY
TRBJ1-5,TRBV28,ASSPRQGAQPQH
TRBJ1-1,TRBV3-1,ASQQGMNTEAF
TRBJ1-4,TRBV14,ASSQDHEKLF
TRBJ1-1,TRBV10-2,ASGGGTEAF
TRBJ2-4,TRBV5-1,ASSLTGDNIQY
TRBJ2-3,TRBV24-1,ATSDPQGGADTDTQY
TRBJ1-6,TRBV4-1,ASSQEALVGYNSPLH
TRBJ1-5,TRBV4-1,ASSQGLGQPQH
TRBJ2-3,TRBV7-2,ASRNRGGPQDTQY
TRBJ2-2,TRBV20-1,SARDPTKTGELF
TRBJ1-2,TRBV9,ASSPLSADSYGYT